This entry lists 28 T cell receptor beta chains sequenced from one sample in a study of early T cells in non-severe SARS-CoV-2 infection. TCRdb analysed the 5' RACE reads with MiXCR anew, one entry per CDR3 protein. The table includes approximately 69,000 distinct CDR3 sequences, 10% to 15% detected once. The material sequenced was whole blood. The receptors shown here come from an adult who was a healthcare worker with PCR-confirmed SARS-CoV-2 infection or an uninfected control (not recorded which).

This clonotype was seen many times. This chain connects TRBV7-3 to TRBJ2-2; a weak D match, TRBD2 (5 bases). The CDR3 totals 15 residues. Germline loops: CDR1 SGHTA, CDR2 FQGTGA. V shed 3 bases and J shed 5 bases, with 13 bases lying between them. The chain's CDR3 is CASSLGGRDTGELFF. CDR3 DNA sequence: TGTGCCAGCAGCTTGGGTGGGAGAGATACCGGGGAGCTGTTTTTT.

This clonotype was seen ten or more times. This chain links TRBV13 with TRBJ2-7; TRBD2 is a possible D gene (6 bases). CDR1 and CDR2 from the germline V gene are PRHDT and FYEKMQ (reference sequence). This CDR3 has 14 amino acids. The ends were cut back, 9 bases at V and 10 bases at J, with 25 bases in the middle. CDR3 loop: CASDIADGTPEQYF. The CDR3 DNA sequence: TGTGCCAGTGACATAGCGGACGGAACTCCCGAACAGTACTTC.

This clonotype was seen a handful of times. The V and J genes are TRBV7-2 and TRBJ1-1; the D is unclear. Germline CDR1 SGHTA, CDR2 FQGNSA. The V and J ends lost 5 bases and 5 bases respectively, with 9 bases between them. The CDR3 covers 12 residues. DNA of the CDR3: TGTGCCAGCAGCCCGGACGCAACTGAAGCTTTCTTT. Its protein product is CASSPDATEAFF.

This clonotype occurred many times. The V and J genes are TRBV6-1 and TRBJ1-2, with D hard to call. The CDR3 runs to 13 residues. V was trimmed by 3 bases and J by 9 bases, leaving 14 bases between them. CDR1 is MNHNS, CDR2 SASEGT, per germline. CDR3 region: CASSEDGRLSYTF. CDR3 DNA sequence: TGTGCCAGCAGTGAGGACGGAAGGTTGAGCTACACCTTC.

In this sample, this clonotype turned up many times. V gene TRBV7-2 combines with J gene TRBJ2-3; maybe TRBD1 (5 bases). The V and J ends lost 6 bases and 6 bases respectively, with 16 bases between them. The CDR3 covers 14 residues. The germline V gene has CDR1 SGHTA and CDR2 FQGNSA. In nucleotides, the CDR3 is TGTGCCAGCAGGTCCCCAGGGCGCGCTGATACGCAGTATTTT. It specifies CASRSPGRADTQYF.

The chain recombines TRBV9 with TRBJ2-3; no clear D gene. CDR3 size: 14 residues. V was cut by 1 base and J by 4 bases, with 10 bases left in between. Germline V gene lookup returns CDR1 SGDLS and CDR2 YYNGEE. CDR3 nucleotide sequence: TGTGCCAGCAGCGTAACAACAACTTCAGATACGCAGTATTTT. Translated: CASSVTTTSDTQYF.

The chain recombines TRBV29-1 with TRBJ2-7; TRBD1 might be the D (7 bases). The CDR3 covers 15 residues. V lost 0 bases, J lost 0 bases, and 12 bases lay in between. The germline V gene encodes CDR1 SQVTM and CDR2 ANQGSEA. This CDR3 is CSVEDPGGTSYEQYF. DNA for the CDR3: TGCAGCGTTGAAGACCCAGGGGGGACCTCCTACGAGCAGTACTTC.

This clonotype showed up many times. V gene TRBV6-5 combines with J gene TRBJ1-4; no reliable D call. V dropped 5 bases and J dropped 4 bases, with 11 bases sitting between them. The length of the CDR3 is 14 residues. Germline assignment: CDR1 MNHEY and CDR2 SVGAGI. The chain's CDR3 is CASSLSRVNEKLFF. The CDR3 region has the DNA TGTGCCAGCAGTCTAAGTCGGGTTAATGAAAAACTGTTTTTT.

This clonotype was seen only a few times. The chain couples TRBV11-2 to TRBJ2-1; 7 nucleotides agree with TRBD1. Germline V gene data show CDR1 as SGHAT and CDR2 as FQNNGV. With 0 bases clipped from V and 4 bases from J, the junction kept 12 bases outside the gene matches. The CDR3 has 18 residues. CDR3 amino acids: CASSLDPHGDRLYNEQFF. CDR3 coding DNA: TGTGCCAGCAGCTTAGATCCTCATGGGGACAGACTATACAATGAGCAGTTCTTC. The full variable domain, completed using reference TRBV11-2 and TRBJ2-1, is EAGVAQSPRYKIIEKRQSVAFWCNPISGHATLYWYQQILGQGPKLLIQFQNNGVVDDSQLPKDRFSAERLKGVDSTLKIQPAKLEDSAVYLCASSLDPHGDRLYNEQFFGPGTRLTVL.

With regard to this clonotype: This may stem from a read error, because a much larger clone lies one nucleotide away. The rearrangement links TRBV9 to TRBJ1-2; D gene ambiguous. CDR1 SGDLS and CDR2 YYNGEE come from the germline V gene. The CDR3 loop spans 13 amino acids. The ends were cut back, 5 bases at V and 4 bases at J, with 12 bases in the middle. For the CDR3, the DNA is TGTGCCAGCAGTGTCGGGAGGAGCTATGGCTACACCTTC. Amino acids: CASSVGRSYGYTF.

In this sample, this clonotype turned up many times. The V call is TRBV6-2 or TRBV6-3, the J call TRBJ2-2, with 7 bases identical to TRBD1. The germline V gene encodes CDR1 MNHEY and CDR2 SVGEGT. This CDR3 has 16 amino acids. Trimming took 7 bases from V and 6 from J; bases not matched to a gene: 14. The CDR3 spells CASNQDRSQGAGELFF. The CDR3 nucleotides read TGTGCCAGCAACCAGGACAGGAGCCAGGGGGCCGGGGAGCTGTTTTTT.

This clonotype was observed at least ten times. The chain joins TRBV6-6 to TRBJ2-1; D is unresolved. The CDR3 runs to 12 residues. Germline V lookup: CDR1 MNHNY, CDR2 SVGAGI (reference sequence). V was clipped by 8 bases and J by 9 bases, with 14 bases between them. For the CDR3, the DNA is TGTGCCAGCTATTTCAATGTCGGTGAGCAGTTCTTC. It is translated as CASYFNVGEQFF.

In this sample, this clonotype turned up a few times. The rearrangement uses TRBV7-9 and TRBJ1-1, with D unclear. V dropped 7 bases and J dropped 3 bases, with 6 bases sitting between them. The V gene's germline CDR1 is SEHNR and CDR2 FQNEAQ (reference sequence). The CDR3 runs to 11 residues. The CDR3 spells CASTMDTEAFF. CDR3 coding DNA: TGTGCCAGCACCATGGACACTGAAGCTTTCTTT.

This clonotype has a handful of counts. The rearrangement links TRBV5-1 to TRBJ2-6; D is uncertain. The CDR3 consists of 15 residues. V was cut by 4 bases and J by 0 bases, with 8 bases left in between. The germline gives CDR1 SGHRS, CDR2 YFSETQ. CDR3: CASSTSSSGANVLTF. The CDR3 bases are TGCGCCAGCAGCACCTCTAGCTCTGGGGCCAACGTCCTGACTTTC.

This clonotype has a handful of counts. The V gene is TRBV6-6, the J gene TRBJ1-5; D remains ambiguous. This CDR3 has 13 residues. Trimming shortened V by 6 bases and J by 4 bases, and 10 bases separated the two germline ends. In germline, CDR1 is MNHNY, CDR2 SVGAGI (reference sequence). As DNA, the CDR3 is TGTGCCAGCAGCGAGACACGGAATCAGCCCCAGCATTTT. This codes for CASSETRNQPQHF.

This chain links TRBV13 with TRBJ1-3; D gene unclear. The CDR3 totals 15 residues. V dropped 1 base and J dropped 3 bases, with 10 bases sitting between them. Germline CDR1 is PRHDT and CDR2 is FYEKMQ (reference sequence). CDR3 sequence reads: CASSLAGLRGNTIYF. The CDR3 coding sequence is TGTGCCAGCAGCTTAGCTGGGCTTCGTGGAAACACCATATATTTT.

This clonotype has a count of ten or more. V usage is TRBV7-2 and J usage is TRBJ2-1; 7 positions match TRBD1. The CDR3 length is 16 residues. The trim removed 1 base at V and 4 bases at J, leaving 7 bases unmatched. CDR1 is SGHTA and CDR2 is FQGNSA in the germline V gene. CDR3 amino acids: CASSLVQGIGYNEQFF. The CDR3 coding sequence is TGTGCCAGCAGCTTAGTACAGGGGATTGGGTACAATGAGCAGTTCTTC.

This clonotype was counted a few times. The chain is built from TRBV7-2 and TRBJ2-1; D gene uncertain. V was shortened by 7 bases and J by 1 base, with 11 bases between the two germline ends. Germline loops: CDR1 SGHTA, CDR2 FQGNSA. The CDR3 extends over 14 amino acids. The CDR3: CASTLGRSYNEQFF. The CDR3 region has the DNA TGTGCCAGCACCCTCGGCAGATCCTACAATGAGCAGTTCTTC.

This clonotype has at least ten counts. The chain couples TRBV7-6 to TRBJ2-6; D not resolved. Trimming left V 5 bases short and J 1 base short, with 15 bases between. The CDR3 is 17 residues long. CDR1 is SGHVS and CDR2 is FNYEAQ in the germline V gene. This CDR3 is CASSPPTGLSGANVLTF. The DNA of the CDR3 is TGTGCCAGCAGCCCCCCCACCGGTCTATCTGGGGCCAACGTCCTGACTTTC.

Only a few counts were recorded for this clonotype. This chain connects TRBV10-3 to TRBJ2-2; no clear D. The CDR3 totals 14 residues. V lost 0 bases to trimming and J lost 1 base, with 3 bases between them. The germline CDR1 and CDR2 sequences are ENHRY and SYGVKD. CDR3 DNA: TGTGCCATCAGTGAGTCAGTGAACACCGGGGAGCTGTTTTTT. Its translation: CAISESVNTGELFF.

This clonotype was recorded many times. The rearrangement joins TRBV6-2 or TRBV6-3 to TRBJ1-1, with D unclear. CDR1 and CDR2 from the germline V gene are MNHEY and SVGEGT. Trimming took off 0 bases at V and 10 bases at J, with 12 bases between the two ends. CDR3 length: 13 amino acids. CDR3 coding DNA: TGTGCCAGCAGTTACTCGAAGGGCTTGGGAGCTTTCTTT. This translates into CASSYSKGLGAFF.

The chain carries TRBV20-1 and TRBJ1-6; no clear D gene. The CDR3 extends over 15 amino acids. Looked up from germline, CDR1 is DFQATT and CDR2 is SNEGSKA (reference sequence). V lost 6 bases to trimming and J lost 8 bases, with 20 bases between them. The CDR3 reads CSALPEQAVYSPLHF. CDR3 in DNA: TGCAGTGCCCTCCCCGAGCAAGCCGTCTATTCACCCCTCCACTTT.

This chain joins TRBV18 and TRBJ2-5, with D maybe TRBD1 (5 bases). V dropped 4 bases and J dropped 3 bases, with 12 bases sitting between them. Looked up from germline, CDR1 is KGHSH and CDR2 is LQKENI. This CDR3 has 14 amino acids. Here the CDR3 reads CASSHNRLEETQYF. The CDR3 nucleotides read TGTGCCAGCTCACATAACAGGTTGGAAGAGACCCAGTACTTC.

The chain couples TRBV20-1 to TRBJ2-5; no definite D call. Germline CDR1 and CDR2: DFQATT and SNEGSKA (reference sequence). This CDR3 is 12 amino acids long. Trimming cost V 3 bases and J 0 bases, with 5 bases left between them. CDR3 region: CSASGNQETQYF. The CDR3 DNA follows: TGCAGTGCTAGCGGCAACCAAGAGACCCAGTACTTC.

CDR3 nucleotide sequence: TGTGCCAGCAGCTTAGACAGCACAGATACGCAGTATTTT. It encodes CASSLDSTDTQYF. This chain links TRBV7-2 with TRBJ2-3; no firm D call. The CDR3 runs to 13 residues. The germline gives CDR1 SGHTA, CDR2 FQGNSA. The V and J ends lost 1 base and 0 bases respectively, with 2 bases between them.

To note about this clonotype: Compared with germline, one end of the junction differs, possibly owing to a read error. The genes are TRBV7-7 and TRBJ2-3; unclear D gene. There are 13 residues in the CDR3. The germline V gene has CDR1 SSHAT and CDR2 FNYEAQ (reference sequence). CDR3 in DNA: TGTGCTAGCAGCCCCTCAAACGGGGATACGCAGTATTTT. It codes for CASSPSNGDTQYF.

This clonotype showed up just a few times. The chain employs TRBV7-8 and TRBJ2-2; D is ambiguous. The V gene lost 5 bases and the J gene lost 2 bases, with 6 bases spanning the gap. Germline CDR1 and CDR2: SGHVS and FQNEAQ. The CDR3 length is 13 residues. The CDR3 nucleotides are TGTGCCAGCAGCAGTATTAACACCGGGGAGCTGTTTTTT. This sequence encodes CASSSINTGELFF.

This chain links TRBV4-1 with TRBJ1-6; 7 bases are shared with TRBD1. CDR1 is MGHRA, CDR2 YSYEKL, per germline. This CDR3 has 15 residues. Unmatched junction bases numbered 5, after V lost 1 base and J lost 8 bases. The CDR3 region has the DNA TGCGCCAGCAGCCAAGTACAGGGGAGATATTCACCCCTCCACTTT. Translated: CASSQVQGRYSPLHF.